This T cell receptor beta chain was captured by sequencing in a study of human T cells and chemical hapten exposure. Study-wide context: 2% DPC applied to a 2 cm by 2 cm arm area sensitized donors. DPC 0.01% went on the upper back by patch test, with reading at 6 days. Study-level results: With DPC sensitization, TCRs exceeding 1 in 1000 frequency showed no change.

As regards this clonotype: The antigen is undetermined.

The study's library attached unique molecular identifiers to single cDNA molecules. From the RACE reads, TCRdb called clonotypes with MiXCR, one entry per CDR3 protein. The sample includes about 380,000 distinct CDR3 sequences, more than 4.5% seen only once; the top ten take 2% to 2.5%. As for time point: patch test 1, 2 weeks after DPC sensitization. Treatment denoted: therapeutic diphenylcyclopropenone sensitization with weekly scalp DPC. In germline, CDR1 is DFQATT, CDR2 SNEGSKA (reference sequence). J lost 7 bases, V lost 6 bases, and 11 bases had no gene match. The CDR3 sequence is 14 residues long.

This clonotype was obtained from a woman aged 50 to 60 with alopecia areata. Some clones in this sample may be carry-over from other donors' samples. The rearrangement uses TRBV20-1 and TRBJ2-1; TRBD2 matches 8 bases. This specimen was whole blood, taken in connection with sensitization to the hapten diphenylcyclopropenone (DPC). The DNA for the CDR3 is TGCAGTGCAACCCCGGGGGGGCGCGGGAATGAGCAGTTCTTC. Translating gives CSATPGGRGNEQFF.